This T cell receptor beta chain emerged from a study of shared clonotypes between healthy human individuals. Overall study findings and caveats: Represented genetic and exposure-history diversity was restricted by having few donors. For sorted subsets, rarefaction showed incomplete sequencing despite large depth. Clonotypes shared by all four donors outscored non-shared clonotypes in generation probability.

A few counts support this clone. Its antigen is not known. Between the trimmed V and J ends, which lost 7 bases and 10 bases, there was a span of 7 bases. CDR1 is LNHDA, CDR2 SQIVND, per germline (reference sequence). The CDR3 is made up of 9 amino acids. For every subset, genomic DNA was evenly distributed across several immunoSEQ plates. Profiled with immunoSEQ multiplex PCR; TCRdb holds only in-frame clones, not every one. The profile covers millions of clones, with approximately 94% appearing a single time and roughly 1.1% taken by the ten largest. The naive CD8 subset, CD45RO-negative cells positively selected for CCR7, excluded terminally differentiated effector memory CD45RA+ cells.

This chain links TRBV19 with TRBJ1-2; no clear D gene. The sample comprised naive CD8+ T cells sorted from blood. The source is a man younger than 35 in good health. CDR3 sequence reads: CASTGFYTF. CDR3 DNA sequence: TGTGCCAGTACCGGGTTCTACACCTTC.